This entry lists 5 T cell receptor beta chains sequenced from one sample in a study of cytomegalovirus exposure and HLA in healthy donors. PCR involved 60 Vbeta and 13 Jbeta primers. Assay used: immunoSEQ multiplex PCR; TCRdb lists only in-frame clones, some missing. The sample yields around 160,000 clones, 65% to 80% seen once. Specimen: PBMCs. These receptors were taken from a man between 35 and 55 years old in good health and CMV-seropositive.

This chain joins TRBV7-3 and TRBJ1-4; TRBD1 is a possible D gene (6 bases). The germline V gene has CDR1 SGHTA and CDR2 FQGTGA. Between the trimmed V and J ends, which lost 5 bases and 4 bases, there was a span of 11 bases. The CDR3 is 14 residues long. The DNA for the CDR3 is TGTGCCAGCAGCCAGGGGTCGAATAATGAAAAACTGTTTTTT. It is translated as CASSQGSNNEKLFF.

The CDR3 loop is CASSRTGGEQYF. The CDR3 DNA is TGTGCCAGCAGCAGGACAGGGGGCGAGCAGTACTTC. The chain is built from TRBV6-5 and TRBJ2-7, with 10 bases aligning to TRBD1. The V segment lost 6 bases and the J segment 6 bases; nucleotides outside the gene matches: 2. Germline assignment: CDR1 MNHEY and CDR2 SVGAGI. CDR3 size: 12 residues.

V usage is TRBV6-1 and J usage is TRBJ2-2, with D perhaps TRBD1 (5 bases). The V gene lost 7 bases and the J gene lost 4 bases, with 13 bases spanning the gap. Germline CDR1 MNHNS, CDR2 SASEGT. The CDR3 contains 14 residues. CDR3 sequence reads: CASTHSGPTGELFF. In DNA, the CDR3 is TGTGCCAGCACCCACTCAGGGCCCACCGGGGAGCTGTTTTTT.

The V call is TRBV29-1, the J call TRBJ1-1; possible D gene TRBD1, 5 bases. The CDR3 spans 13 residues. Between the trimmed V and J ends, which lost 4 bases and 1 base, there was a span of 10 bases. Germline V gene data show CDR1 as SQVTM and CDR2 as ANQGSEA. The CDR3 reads CSVAFGGNTEAFF. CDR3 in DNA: TGCAGCGTTGCATTCGGGGGGAACACTGAAGCTTTCTTT. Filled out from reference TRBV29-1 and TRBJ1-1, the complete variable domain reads SAVISQKPSRDICQRGTSLTIQCQVDSQVTMMFWYRQQPGQSLTLIATANQGSEATYESGFVIDKFPISRPNLTFSTLTVSNMSPEDSSIYLCSVAFGGNTEAFFGQGTRLTVV.

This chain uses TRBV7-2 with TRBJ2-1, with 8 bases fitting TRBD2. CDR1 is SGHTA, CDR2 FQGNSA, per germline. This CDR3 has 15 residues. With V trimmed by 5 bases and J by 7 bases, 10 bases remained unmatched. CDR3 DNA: TGTGCCAGCAGCCTAGACTCCGGGACTAGTAATGAGCAGTTCTTC. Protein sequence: CASSLDSGTSNEQFF.